These 29 T cell receptor beta chains were all obtained from the same sample, sequenced in a study of T-cell memory formation after mild COVID-19. TCRdb reanalysed the 5' RACE reads using MiXCR and keeps one entry per CDR3 protein. This sample carries about half a million distinct CDR3 sequences, roughly 18% of them seen once, and the ten largest clones take approximately 13%. Sequenced sample: PBMCs or a T cell subset sorted from them (not recorded which). The receptors shown here come from an adult woman who had mild COVID-19 (a few samples of this study predate the infection). Cell type and time point are not known.

This chain joins TRBV24-1 and TRBJ2-3; tentative D call: TRBD1 (5 bases). Deletions cut 6 bases from V and 0 bases from J, with 12 bases between. Germline V gives CDR1 KGHDR, CDR2 SFDVKD. The CDR3 spans 15 residues. CDR3: CATSTPDTSTDTQYF. The CDR3 coding sequence is TGTGCCACCAGTACCCCGGACACGAGCACAGATACGCAGTATTTT.

J is TRBJ1-2 and V is TRBV5-5; D gene uncertain. The V gene's germline CDR1 is SGHKS and CDR2 YYEKEE (reference sequence). The CDR3 contains 14 residues. The V and J ends lost 5 bases and 2 bases respectively, with 13 bases between them. CDR3 loop: CASRSEAENYGYTF. In DNA form, the CDR3 reads TGTGCCAGCAGATCAGAGGCGGAGAACTATGGCTACACCTTC.

The gene calls are TRBV7-9 and TRBJ1-4, with 8 bases that match TRBD1. This CDR3 has 13 residues. Germline CDR1 reads SEHNR; CDR2 reads FQNEAQ (reference sequence). V dropped 5 bases and J dropped 6; count of bases not matched to a gene: 2. The CDR3 is CASSPGGDEKLFF. In nucleotides, the CDR3 is TGTGCCAGCAGCCCAGGGGGCGATGAAAAACTGTTTTTT. Drawing the rest from reference TRBV7-9 and TRBJ1-4, the complete variable domain is DTGVSQNPRHKITKRGQNVTFRCDPISEHNRLYWYRQTLGQGPEFLTYFQNEAQLEKSRLLSDRFSAERPKGSFSTLEIQRTEQGDSAMYLCASSPGGDEKLFFGSGTQLSVL.

The gene calls are TRBV11-2 and TRBJ2-1, with D perhaps matching TRBD2 (6 bases). The CDR3 length is 17 residues. The germline CDR1 and CDR2 sequences are SGHAT and FQNNGV. Deletions cut 5 bases from V and 6 bases from J, with 23 bases between. In DNA, the CDR3 is TGTGCCAGCAGCCCAGCCATGGGGGGAATAGCCCGCAATGAGCAGTTCTTC. It yields the protein CASSPAMGGIARNEQFF.

This chain links TRBV24-1 with TRBJ2-1; D gene uncertain. This CDR3 has 16 amino acids. Germline CDR1 reads KGHDR; CDR2 reads SFDVKD. With 3 bases removed from V and 2 bases from J, the gap between germline ends came to 13 bases. Here the CDR3 DNA reads TGTGCCACCAGTGATCGATGGGAATCGACCTACAATGAGCAGTTCTTC. Its protein is CATSDRWESTYNEQFF.

This clonotype was observed many times. The rearrangement uses TRBV2 and TRBJ1-4; TRBD1 agrees at 7 bases. V was clipped by 3 bases and J by 6 bases; unmatched bases: 7. CDR1 and CDR2 (germline): SNHLY, FYNNEI. The CDR3 has 15 amino acids. CDR3 sequence reads: CASSDSGQRHEKLFF. Here the CDR3 DNA reads TGTGCCAGCAGTGACTCGGGACAGAGGCATGAAAAACTGTTTTTT.

This clonotype was observed a few times. The J gene is TRBJ2-7, the V gene TRBV30; D is perhaps TRBD1 (5 bases). CDR1 is GTSNPN and CDR2 is SVGIG in the germline V gene (reference sequence). The V end was cut by 5 bases, the J end by 3 bases, with 14 bases between. There are 13 residues in the CDR3. CDR3 loop: CAWDRRGYYEQYF. CDR3 in DNA: TGTGCCTGGGACCGAAGGGGATACTACGAGCAGTACTTC.

This clonotype has more than one count but fewer than ten. The rearrangement links TRBV5-1 to TRBJ2-3; D uncertain. This CDR3 region has 15 residues. Looked up from germline, CDR1 is SGHRS and CDR2 is YFSETQ. V was trimmed by 0 bases and J by 2 bases, leaving 10 bases between them. CDR3 loop: CASSLEQSLTDTQYF. CDR3 nucleotides: TGCGCCAGCAGCTTGGAGCAGTCCCTCACAGATACGCAGTATTTT.

This sequence joins TRBV24-1 and TRBJ2-3; either TRBD1 or TRBD2 may fit D (6 bases each). Per germline, CDR1 KGHDR and CDR2 SFDVKD. V gave up 3 bases and J gave up 2 bases, with 8 bases separating them. The CDR3 is 14 residues long. CDR3 nucleotide sequence: TGTGCCACCAGTGATCGGGGGCTCACAGATACGCAGTATTTT. Translating it yields CATSDRGLTDTQYF.

There are a few counts of this clonotype. This chain uses TRBV14 with TRBJ2-1; the D is unclear. Germline V gives CDR1 SGHDN, CDR2 FVKESK. Trimming cost V 1 base and J 3 bases, with 7 bases left between them. This CDR3 has 14 amino acids. The CDR3 region has the DNA TGTGCCAGCAGCCAAGGGGCTAGCTACAATGAGCAGTTCTTC. It codes for CASSQGASYNEQFF.

This clonotype was counted many times. This sequence joins TRBV15 and TRBJ1-2; D call uncertain. The germline V gene has CDR1 LNHNV and CDR2 YYDKDF (reference sequence). This CDR3 region has 14 residues. Trimming shortened V by 0 bases and J by 4 bases, and 9 bases separated the two germline ends. CDR3 DNA: TGTGCCACCAGCAGAGACAGGACTTTCTATGGCTACACCTTC. This sequence encodes CATSRDRTFYGYTF.

V is TRBV6-5 and J is TRBJ1-5, with D unresolved. This CDR3 comprises 15 residues. V was clipped by 0 bases and J by 0 bases, with 6 bases between them. CDR1 is MNHEY, CDR2 SVGAGI, per germline. The DNA for the CDR3 is TGTGCCAGCAGTTACTCTGGTTATAGCAATCAGCCCCAGCATTTT. Translating it yields CASSYSGYSNQPQHF.

This rearrangement joins TRBV4-1 to TRBJ2-3; 7 bases are a match to TRBD1. The CDR3 runs to 18 residues. Germline V gene lookup returns CDR1 MGHRA and CDR2 YSYEKL. The junction had 10 bases not matched to a gene; V was cut back by 1 base and J by 0 bases. The DNA of the CDR3 is TGCGCCAGCAGCCAAGGGCCTTCGGGACAGTCTAGCACAGATACGCAGTATTTT. This sequence encodes CASSQGPSGQSSTDTQYF.

The rearrangement uses TRBV6-2 or TRBV6-3 and TRBJ2-3; possible D gene TRBD2, 5 bases. V was shortened by 5 bases and J by 6 bases, with 9 bases between the two germline ends. This CDR3 contains 12 residues. The germline gives CDR1 MNHEY, CDR2 SVGEGT. The DNA of the CDR3 is TGTGCCAGCAGTCGCCGGAGGGATACGCAGTATTTT. Translating gives CASSRRRDTQYF.

CDR3 bases: TGCAGCGCCGCCCCCCTGGGGACTGAAGCTTTCTTT. The encoded protein is CSAAPLGTEAFF. V usage is TRBV29-1 and J usage is TRBJ1-1, with D hard to call. V gave up 7 bases and J gave up 5 bases, with 14 bases separating them. There are 12 residues in the CDR3. Germline CDR1 SQVTM, CDR2 ANQGSEA.

A few counts support this clonotype. The chain is built from TRBV12-3 or TRBV12-4 and TRBJ2-2; TRBD1 aligns across 10 bases. V shed 5 bases and J 6 bases; nucleotides not matched to a gene: 6. This CDR3 contains 15 residues. CDR3 DNA sequence: TGTGCCAGCAGTCCTGACAGGGGGCGCCCCGGGGAGCTGTTTTTT. This codes for CASSPDRGRPGELFF.

The J gene is TRBJ1-1, the V gene TRBV9; D possibly corresponds to TRBD1 (6 bases). The CDR3 runs to 15 residues. Trimming shortened V by 4 bases and J by 4 bases, and 17 bases separated the two germline ends. The germline gives CDR1 SGDLS, CDR2 YYNGEE. The CDR3 here is CASSPLDQGSTEAFF. In DNA form, the CDR3 reads TGTGCCAGCAGCCCTTTGGATCAGGGGAGCACTGAAGCTTTCTTT. Filled out from reference TRBV9 and TRBJ1-1, the complete variable domain reads DSGVTQTPKHLITATGQRVTLRCSPRSGDLSVYWYQQSLDQGLQFLIQYYNGEERAKGNILERFSAQQFPDLHSELNLSSLELGDSALYFCASSPLDQGSTEAFFGQGTRLTVV.

This clonotype has just one count. This rearrangement joins TRBV20-1 to TRBJ2-3; maybe TRBD2 (6 bases). The CDR3 is 14 residues long. Germline V gene data show CDR1 as DFQATT and CDR2 as SNEGSKA (reference sequence). V lost 6 bases and J lost 2, with 15 bases in between. Here the CDR3 reads CSAAGTRPTDTQYF. CDR3 bases: TGCAGTGCAGCCGGGACTCGCCCCACAGATACGCAGTATTTT.

This clonotype was counted between two and nine times. The rearrangement links TRBV9 to TRBJ2-1; D is uncertain. The CDR3 loop spans 13 amino acids. CDR1 SGDLS and CDR2 YYNGEE come from the germline V gene. The V end was cut by 7 bases, the J end by 7 bases, with 15 bases between. The CDR3 bases are TGTGCCAGCGATCCGACGGGTACGAATGAGCAGTTCTTC. Translated, it gives CASDPTGTNEQFF.

This chain links TRBV5-1 with TRBJ2-1; D remains ambiguous. This CDR3 has 13 residues. V shed 4 bases and J shed 8 bases, with 13 bases lying between them. The germline V gene has CDR1 SGHRS and CDR2 YFSETQ. DNA of the CDR3: TGCGCCAGCAGCCCACGACCCCTTGATGAGCAGTTCTTC. As protein: CASSPRPLDEQFF.

This clonotype occurred a few times. CDR3 protein: CSVEGGSNRETQYF. The CDR3 DNA follows: TGCAGCGTTGAAGGCGGTTCGAATCGAGAGACCCAGTACTTC. This chain uses TRBV29-1 with TRBJ2-5; unclear D gene. The V gene lost 1 base and the J gene lost 4 bases, with 13 bases spanning the gap. The CDR3 contains 14 residues. The germline CDR1 and CDR2 sequences are SQVTM and ANQGSEA.

This clonotype has only a few counts. This chain connects TRBV5-5 to TRBJ1-5; D remains unclear. Germline V CDR1 and CDR2: SGHKS, YYEKEE (reference sequence). V was shortened by 4 bases and J by 6 bases, with 14 bases between the two germline ends. The CDR3 sequence is 14 residues long. The CDR3 reads CASSPSTISQPQHF. The DNA for the CDR3 is TGTGCCAGCAGCCCATCGACAATATCTCAGCCCCAGCATTTT.

The chain carries TRBV12-3 or TRBV12-4 and TRBJ1-1; D is unclear. The CDR3 runs to 12 residues. Trimming removed 5 bases from V and 5 bases from J, with 9 bases in between. CDR3 DNA sequence: TGTGCCAGCAGTCTGAGATATACTGAAGCTTTCTTT. Its protein product is CASSLRYTEAFF.

In this sample, this clonotype turned up a few times. The chain couples TRBV7-9 to TRBJ1-1; a possible D gene is TRBD1 (5 bases). Germline-derived CDR1 and CDR2 are SEHNR and FQNEAQ (reference sequence). CDR3 length equals 16 residues. The V and J ends lost 1 base and 1 base respectively, with 13 bases between them. CDR3 loop: CASSLDRRTSNTEAFF. The DNA of the CDR3 is TGTGCCAGCAGCTTAGACCGACGGACATCGAACACTGAAGCTTTCTTT. Full variable domain (remainder filled in from reference TRBV7-9 and TRBJ1-1): DTGVSQNPRHKITKRGQNVTFRCDPISEHNRLYWYRQTLGQGPEFLTYFQNEAQLEKSRLLSDRFSAERPKGSFSTLEIQRTEQGDSAMYLCASSLDRRTSNTEAFFGQGTRLTVV.

This chain joins TRBV7-9 and TRBJ2-7; TRBD1 matches at 10 bases. Germline CDR1 and CDR2: SEHNR and FQNEAQ (reference sequence). This CDR3 comprises 15 residues. After removal of 1 base from V and 4 bases from J, the junction contained 4 bases not matched to a gene. The CDR3 sequence is CASSLEGQGKYEQYF. CDR3 in DNA: TGTGCCAGCAGCTTAGAGGGACAGGGGAAGTACGAGCAGTACTTC.

The rearrangement links TRBV6-5 to TRBJ2-4; 10 bases match TRBD2. The CDR3 length is 14 residues. CDR1 and CDR2 from the germline V gene are MNHEY and SVGAGI. Unmatched junction bases numbered 3, after V lost 6 bases and J lost 4 bases. CDR3 region: CASSLLAGKNIQYF. The CDR3 DNA follows: TGTGCCAGCAGCCTACTAGCGGGGAAAAACATTCAGTACTTC.

On this clonotype itself: Compared with germline, one end of the junction differs, possibly owing to a read error. The V and J genes are TRBV5-1 and TRBJ1-3, with no clear D. The V gene's germline CDR1 is SGHRS and CDR2 YFSETQ. This CDR3 contains 15 residues. In DNA, the CDR3 is TGCGCCAGCAGCTCGACGACGAATCCTGGAAGCACCATATATTTT. Translation gives CASSSTTNPGSTIYF. Variable domain in full (rest from reference TRBV5-1 and TRBJ1-3): KAGVTQTPRYLIKTRGQQVTLSCSPISGHRSVSWYQQTPGQGLQFLFEYFSETQRNKGNFPGRFSGRQFSNSRSEMNVSTLELGDSALYLCASSSTTNPGSTIYFGEGSWLTVV.

The chain uses TRBV12-3 or TRBV12-4 and TRBJ2-7; TRBD2 agrees at 8 bases. The CDR3 covers 15 residues. V lost 0 bases, J lost 4 bases, and 5 bases stayed unmatched. The CDR3 DNA sequence: TGTGCCAGCAGTTTAGCGCGCGGGACTAGATACGAGCAGTACTTC. This gives the protein CASSLARGTRYEQYF.

This clonotype was found many times. CDR3 sequence (DNA): TGTGCCAGCAGCAAAGTCCCAGACTACGAGCAGTACTTC. This encodes CASSKVPDYEQYF. The chain employs TRBV21-1 and TRBJ2-7. TRBV21-1 is noted as a pseudogene. This CDR3 has 13 residues.